This T cell receptor (beta chain) was observed in a study of breast tumors, draining lymph nodes, adjacent tissues. Study observations and caveats: That most tumor T cells come from lymph nodes remained unproven. Tumors had less TCR diversity than lymph nodes, more than nontumor tissue.

Germline assignment: CDR1 MNHNY and CDR2 SVGAGI (reference sequence). The CDR3 length is 14 residues. The V end was cut by 0 bases, the J end by 0 bases, with 4 bases between. MiXCR, applied by TCRdb to the multiplex PCR reads, yields one record per CDR3 protein. The table records 200,000 or so distinct CDR3 sequences, 30% to 40% of them present only once. This clonotype was seen many times. Its specificity is unknown. Breast cancer patients provided tissue from their axillary draining lymph nodes. This rearrangement joins TRBV6-6 to TRBJ2-3; D is unclear. The TCR originated in a female donor with breast cancer. Some clones in this sample may be carry-over from other donors' samples. Source material: axillary lymph node tissue. The CDR3 here is CASSYSKSTDTQYF. CDR3 in DNA: TGTGCCAGCAGTTACTCGAAGAGCACAGATACGCAGTATTTT.